Sequencing of this T cell receptor beta chain was carried out in a study of blood T cell repertoires in COVID-19. After removal of 5 bases from V and 5 bases from J, the junction contained 8 bases not matched to a gene. The CDR3 spans 15 residues. CDR1 and CDR2 (germline): MDHEN, SYDVKM. The authors' processing: Reference gene primers were amplified, and this amplification served to estimate nucleated cell counts. Data came from immunoSEQ multiplex PCR; TCRdb stores just in-frame clones and leaves some out. The D gene and trimming were derived from the DNA, and the V and J assignments and clone size from that table. The data show 180,000 or so clones, roughly 79% seen once.

The sequenced sample consisted of peripheral blood. The sequence came from a middle-aged woman with COVID-19, enrolled during active disease. The chain uses TRBV28 and TRBJ2-1, with 8 positions matching TRBD2. The CDR3 here is CASSLSGSANNEQFF. CDR3 sequence (DNA): TGTGCCAGCAGTCTAAGCGGGAGTGCGAACAATGAGCAGTTCTTC.